The 11 T cell receptor beta chains in this list originate from one sample, sequenced in a study of CD8+CD57+ T cells in acquired aplastic anemia. TCR beta VDJ and CDR3 were profiled, and genomic DNA was the template. TCRdb re-called the reads with MiXCR, one entry per CDR3 protein. In the table there are 100,000 to 150,000 distinct CDR3 sequences, about 50% of which are singletons. All sequencing subjects had displayed CD8+CD57+ cell expansion on flow cytometry. The sequenced material came from sorted CD4+, CD8+, or CD8+CD57+ T cells (not recorded which) from PBMCs. The receptors stem from a human donor with aplastic anemia.

The sample holds many counts of this clonotype. The chain couples TRBV5-1 to TRBJ2-5; D remains ambiguous. Germline V gene data show CDR1 as SGHRS and CDR2 as YFSETQ. V lost 3 bases to trimming and J lost 4 bases, with 16 bases between them. The CDR3 is 15 residues long. The CDR3 reads CASSWESPLVETQYF. Written as DNA, the CDR3 is TGCGCCAGCAGCTGGGAATCACCGCTTGTAGAGACCCAGTACTTC.

The chain carries TRBV2 and TRBJ2-5; tentatively, D is TRBD1 (6 bases). CDR3 length: 13 amino acids. Germline lookup yields CDR1 SNHLY and CDR2 FYNNEI. V lost 8 bases to trimming and J lost 4 bases, with 14 bases between them. Here the CDR3 reads CASSQGSRETQYF. For the CDR3, the DNA is TGTGCCAGCTCTCAGGGGAGTCGAGAGACCCAGTACTTC. Full variable domain (rest looked up from reference TRBV2 and TRBJ2-5): EPEVTQTPSHQVTQMGQEVILRCVPISNHLYFYWYRQILGQKVEFLVSFYNNEISEKSEIFDDQFSVERPDGSNFTLKIRSTKLEDSAMYFCASSQGSRETQYFGPGTRLLVL.

In its sample, this clonotype was seen a few times. The rearrangement uses TRBV7-2 and TRBJ2-5, with 8 bases matching TRBD1. J was trimmed by 1 base and V by 3 bases; bases with no gene match: 7. Per germline, CDR1 SGHTA and CDR2 FQGNSA. CDR3 size: 16 residues. The DNA for the CDR3 is TGTGCCAGCAGCTTTGACAGGGGACGCCTCCAAGAGACCCAGTACTTC. Residues: CASSFDRGRLQETQYF.

This clonotype was picked up a small number of times. A much larger clone differs by one base, so this may be a read error. The chain joins TRBV4-3 to TRBJ2-1; D gene ambiguous. CDR3 length: 14 residues. Germline V gene data show CDR1 as LGHNA and CDR2 as YSLEER. CDR3 protein: CASSQSGGNNGQFF. The CDR3 DNA reads as TGCGCCAGCAGCCAAAGTGGTGGGAACAATGGGCAGTTCTTC.

This clonotype was found a few times. The rearrangement joins TRBV7-6 to TRBJ2-7; the D is unclear. V was pared by 1 base and J by 6 bases, with 10 bases between. CDR1 is SGHVS, CDR2 FNYEAQ, per germline. The CDR3 has 13 residues. The CDR3 DNA sequence: TGTGCCAGCAGCTTAGGGGTAGGTGGCGAGCAGTACTTC. Amino acid sequence: CASSLGVGGEQYF.

This rearrangement joins TRBV2 to TRBJ2-2, with D possibly TRBD2 on 6 matching bases. The V end was cut by 2 bases, the J end by 6 bases, with 10 bases between. Germline V gene data show CDR1 as SNHLY and CDR2 as FYNNEI. The CDR3 is 14 amino acids. CDR3 in DNA: TGTGCCAGCAGTGAATGGGGGGTGGCCGGGGAGCTGTTTTTT. It encodes CASSEWGVAGELFF.

This clonotype was detected ten times or more. This chain joins TRBV6-6 and TRBJ1-1; 8 bases align to TRBD1. Trimming at V came to 4 bases and at J to 0 bases, leaving 10 bases not matched to a gene. The CDR3 is 17 residues long. In germline, CDR1 is MNHNY, CDR2 SVGAGI (reference sequence). CDR3 residues: CASSFPDRDDMNTEAFF. As DNA, the CDR3 is TGTGCCAGCAGTTTCCCGGACAGGGACGACATGAACACTGAAGCTTTCTTT.

This clonotype was counted between two and nine times. The chain is built from TRBV18 and TRBJ2-5; D is undetermined. Germline V gene data show CDR1 as KGHSH and CDR2 as LQKENI. This CDR3 has 13 amino acids. Trimming pared 5 bases from V and 1 base from J, leaving 8 bases between. CDR3 nucleotides: TGTGCCAGCTCAACAGCACCCCAAGAGACCCAGTACTTC. It encodes CASSTAPQETQYF.

This clonotype has more than one count but fewer than ten. The chain recombines TRBV5-1 with TRBJ2-7, with TRBD1 matching 8 bases. Germline V CDR1 and CDR2: SGHRS, YFSETQ. Trimming took 4 bases from V and 7 from J; bases not matched to a gene: 13. This CDR3 region has 15 residues. The CDR3 loop is CASSPTAGTGGEQYF. For the CDR3, the DNA is TGCGCCAGCAGCCCCACAGCCGGGACAGGTGGAGAGCAGTACTTC.

This clonotype was counted at least ten times. CDR3 DNA: TGTGCCAGCTCACCACCCCAAGGACACCCCATAGAGACCCAGTACTTC. It translates to CASSPPQGHPIETQYF. This sequence joins TRBV18 and TRBJ2-5; maybe TRBD1 (5 bases). Germline-derived CDR1 and CDR2 are KGHSH and LQKENI. Trimming cost V 0 bases and J 4 bases, with 15 bases left between them. The CDR3 length is 16 residues.

Remarks on this clonotype: The junction departs from the called germline gene at one end, perhaps through a read error. The V and J genes are TRBV12-3 or TRBV12-4 and TRBJ1-5; 7 bases align to TRBD1. The CDR3 runs to 14 residues. CDR3 in DNA: TGTACCAGCAGTCCGGAGACAGGGCCTCAGCCCCAGCATTTT. Translating gives CTSSPETGPQPQHF.